Described below is a single T cell receptor (beta chain) sequence and its context. What it binds is unknown. The data stem from a study of glioma-infiltrating T cells. Whole-study context: Target coverage was about 4.5- to 10-fold for some 1 million blood T cells. Study-level points and caveats: Non-neoplastic patients had below-expected tissue-blood divergence, while all gliomas exceeded expectation.

TCR alpha and beta CDR3 regions were amplified from RNA using iRepertoire nested multiplex PCR. MiXCR, applied by TCRdb to the multiplex PCR reads, yields one record per CDR3 protein. The table includes 300,000 to 450,000 distinct CDR3 sequences, roughly 41% detected once. Germline lookup yields CDR1 SGHTA and CDR2 FQGNSA. J was trimmed by 3 bases and V by 6 bases; bases with no gene match: 4. The CDR3 is 13 amino acids. Sample: glioma tissue, nonneoplastic brain tissue, or PBMCs (not recorded which). This clonotype originated in a human donor with low-grade glioma or glioblastoma, undergoing nonglioma brain surgery, or in good health (not recorded which). J is TRBJ2-7 and V is TRBV7-2; 8 bases are a match to TRBD2. Here the CDR3 DNA reads TGTGCCAGCAGGGGACTAGAGTTCTACGAGCAGTACTTC. Amino acid sequence: CASRGLEFYEQYF.